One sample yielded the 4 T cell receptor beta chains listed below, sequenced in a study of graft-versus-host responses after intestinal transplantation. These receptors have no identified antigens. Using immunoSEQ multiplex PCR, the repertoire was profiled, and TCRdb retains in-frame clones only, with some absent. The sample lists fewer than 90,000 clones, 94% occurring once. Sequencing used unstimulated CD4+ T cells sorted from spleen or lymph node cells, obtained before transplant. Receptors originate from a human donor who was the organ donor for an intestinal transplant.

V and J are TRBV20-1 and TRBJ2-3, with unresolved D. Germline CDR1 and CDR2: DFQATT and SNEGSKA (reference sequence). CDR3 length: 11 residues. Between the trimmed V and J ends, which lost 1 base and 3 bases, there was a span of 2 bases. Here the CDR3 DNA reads TGCAGTGCTAGAGGGACAGATACGCAGTATTTT. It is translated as CSARGTDTQYF.

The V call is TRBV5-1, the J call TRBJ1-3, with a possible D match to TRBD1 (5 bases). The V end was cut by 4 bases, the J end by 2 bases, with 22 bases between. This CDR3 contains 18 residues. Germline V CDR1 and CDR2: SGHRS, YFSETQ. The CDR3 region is CASSVVGLLGDTGNTIYF. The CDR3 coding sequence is TGCGCCAGCAGCGTAGTGGGTCTGTTGGGGGATACTGGAAACACCATATATTTT.

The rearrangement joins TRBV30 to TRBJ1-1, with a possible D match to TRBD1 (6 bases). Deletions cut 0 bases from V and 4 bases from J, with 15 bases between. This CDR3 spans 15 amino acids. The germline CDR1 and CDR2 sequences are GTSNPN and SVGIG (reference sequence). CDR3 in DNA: TGTGCCTGGAGTGTACCCGACAGGAGGTTCACTGAAGCTTTCTTT. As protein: CAWSVPDRRFTEAFF.

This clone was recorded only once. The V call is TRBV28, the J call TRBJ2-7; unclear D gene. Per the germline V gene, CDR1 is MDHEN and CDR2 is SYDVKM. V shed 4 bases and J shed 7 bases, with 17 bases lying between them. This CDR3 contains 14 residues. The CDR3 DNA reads TGTGCCAGCAGTTATTTGGGCGCAGGTACTGAGCAGTACTTC. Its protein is CASSYLGAGTEQYF.